This T cell receptor (beta chain) was observed in a study of cytomegalovirus exposure and HLA in healthy donors. Amplification used 60 Vbeta primers and 13 Jbeta primers. Repertoires were generated with immunoSEQ multiplex PCR, while TCRdb's copy carries only in-frame clones and drops some. The table shows some 200,000 clones, with around 81% occurring only once. Germline CDR1 is LGHNA and CDR2 is YSLEER. The CDR3 extends over 15 amino acids. Trimming took off 1 base at V and 3 bases at J, with 10 bases between the two ends. Study conclusions and caveats: The study listed about 150 cytomegalovirus-associated TCR beta chains. A prior analysis recorded that most TCR beta V segments were productive about 90% or about 30% of the time.

Turning to this clone: The target antigen is unknown.

The specimen was PBMCs. The chain uses TRBV4-3 and TRBJ2-1, with D unresolved. This receptor was obtained from a woman in her thirties in good health and CMV-seronegative. CDR3 sequence: CASSQGLELYNEQFF. DNA for the CDR3: TGCGCCAGCAGCCAAGGACTTGAACTCTACAATGAGCAGTTCTTC.